This T cell receptor beta chain was obtained from a study of blood T cell repertoires in COVID-19. Study-wide background: COVID-19 samples from acute and convalescent phases originated in the United States, Italy and Spain. The analysed material was cDNA or gDNA that came from T cells, B-cell-depleted T cells, or PBMCs.

Study processing details: Reference gene primer amplification gave estimated nucleated cell counts. Repertoires were generated with immunoSEQ multiplex PCR, while TCRdb's copy carries only in-frame clones and drops some. The DNA was the basis for D and trimming; V, J and clone size are from that table. Counted here are hundreds of thousands of clones, 85% to 90% occurring once; the ten biggest clones make up roughly 0.25%. The germline gives CDR1 MNHNY, CDR2 SVGAGI (reference sequence). CDR3 size: 14 residues. Deletions cut 5 bases from V and 2 bases from J, with 10 bases between. The sequenced sample consisted of peripheral blood. This TCR derives from a woman between 18 and 30 years old with acute or convalescent COVID-19. The rearrangement uses TRBV6-6 and TRBJ1-3; no definite D call. The CDR3 DNA sequence: TGTGCCAGCAGTGAGCGGTCTCCTGGAAACACCATATATTTT. This encodes CASSERSPGNTIYF.